The following is a T cell receptor (beta chain) sequence with its context. This clone occurred once. This receptor's antigen is unknown. No much larger clonotype is one base removed from it; base qualities were not supplied. The library was prepared using the immunoSEQ multiplex PCR assay. The multiplex PCR relied on a mix of 60 forward primers for TCR Vbeta segments and 13 reverse primers for TCR Jbeta segments. The CDR3 region of rearranged TCR beta genes was amplified from genomic DNA with a multiplex PCR assay. On the Illumina HiSeq System, the amplified TCR beta libraries were sequenced as 87-base-pair reads. As for how the authors treated the data: A later analysis tallied 80 million to 95 million unique TCR beta chains across the 610 or so repertoires, and around 9.9 million of those chains were shared by two or more donors. Raw reads were error-corrected and collapsed into unique sequences by a nearest-neighbor algorithm in which closely related sequences were merged to remove PCR and sequencing errors. V, D and J gene segments were assigned by aligning CDR3 sequences to IMGT reference sequences. For a sequence to be retained, a match of at least six nucleotides was required to both a V gene segment and a J gene segment. Rearrangements were called productive when the CDR3 lacked stop codons and stayed in frame with V and J; all others were non-productive. CDR3 was defined according to IMGT convention as the region running from the second conserved V-encoded cysteine to the conserved J-encoded phenylalanine. The earlier analysis of some 580 of the donors excluded any sequence lacking an unambiguous match to a single V gene segment. An earlier analysis of 587 of the donors classified V segments as functional when productive rearrangements were above 56.7% and as segregating when the standard deviation between donors was above 5%. A statistical classification framework was developed to diagnose cytomegalovirus status using the catalog of TCR beta chain sequences. A later analysis assigned V and J genes by comparing TCR nucleotide sequences with IMGT/GENE-DB human TR gene sequences. A later analysis assigned CDR3 sequences and most-parsimonious VDJ recombination scenarios with the TCRdist pipeline. A later analysis defined each TCR beta chain by its CDR3 amino acid sequence plus V-gene family, and excluded reads lacking a unique V-gene family. In a later analysis, 500 to 700 highly shared, low-generation-probability nucleotide sequences were removed to address suspected cross-contamination and a sequencing artifact. A later analysis calculated a clonal expansion index for each public chain from normalized within-repertoire ranks of inferred template counts. In a later analysis, generation probabilities were computed with a VDJ recombination model fitted to out-of-frame rearrangements, and the resulting probabilities were checked against IGoR. In a later analysis, hypergeometric tests were used to score TCR-TCR, TCR-HLA and TCR-CMV co-occurrence, with a repertoire-size bias correction applied to TCR pairs. A later analysis estimated false discovery rates by permuting HLA or CMV assignments 20 times. A later analysis grouped co-occurring TCRs with DBSCAN, adding TCRdist sequence similarity when clustering within HLA-allele-positive subsets. Co-occurrence clustering excluded repertoires with fewer than 30,000 or more than 120,000 public chains, plus five with anomalous nucleotide sharing. The source is immuneACCESS, and TCRdb retained only in-frame sequences with V and J called. Part of the clones is not carried over; for the studies checked, unresolved V genes explain less than half of this, and the remainder is unexplained. V, J and clone size are those of that table, while D and trimming were read from the DNA. In all, the sample holds roughly 90,000 clones, and approximately 80% of those were seen once. The ten largest clones represent roughly 3.4% of the sample.

This record comes from a study of cytomegalovirus exposure and HLA in healthy donors (dated by TCRdb to 2017 to 2019). Background on the whole study: In an earlier analysis of roughly 500 of the donors, about 260 Gb of sequence data and 117 million unique TCR beta sequences from roughly 200 million T cells were reported. Genome-wide SNP genotypes for about 65% of the 666 donors were used in a later genetic analysis, which treated that subset as a discovery cohort. Besides the first cohort of more than 650 subjects, a separate validation cohort made up of around 120 different subjects was used. A later analysis re-analyzed previously published TCR beta repertoires from about 600 donors and added high-resolution HLA genotyping to study TCR occurrence patterns. All discovery cohort repertoires had been generated using a single sequencing platform. Alongside the repertoire data, information on donor age, sex, ethnicity and CMV serostatus was compiled. To decide whether each TCR beta V gene segment behaved as functional or pseudogenic, an earlier analysis of fewer than 750 of the donors relied on high-throughput TCR beta sequencing. Across approximately 400 genotyped donors of the cohort, an average of approximately 240,000 unique TCR beta nucleotide sequences per donor were sequenced, and roughly 18% of those sequences were non-productive. An early release that covered about 600 HLA-typed donors contained about 300 gigabases of sequencing data and 80 million or so unique TCR sequences. Among the roughly 370 genotyped donors, around 79% belonged to the genetic ancestry cluster associated with self-reported Caucasian donors. The study aimed to test whether signatures of past pathogen exposure could be identified by cataloging public T cell receptors. In the later analysis, no new phenotypic data were used to find candidate immune exposures; instead, reliance was placed on TCR beta sequences and their occurrence across donors. The study profiled the T cell repertoires of about 640 subjects by immunosequencing and related them to cytomegalovirus serostatus. Four to six DR-DQ haplotypes were handled as single units for association and clustering, since linkage in the cohort was strong. HLA typing covered class I and class II loci at four-digit resolution. High-throughput TCR immunosequencing, statistical association of individual TCRs with disease status, and machine learning were combined to predict cytomegalovirus infection status. The number of donors typed differed by locus, with about 629-630 for A, B, C, DRB1 and DQB1, around 560 for DQA1, approximately 570 for DPA1, and around 460 for DPB1. Overall study outcomes, separate from this receptor: Most TCR sequences were observed very rarely across donors, whereas some public TCRs were present in many individuals. Because counts were too low, around 18 rarely observed V segments, including chromosome 9 orphons, were left out of the earlier analysis of some 600 of the donors. Only TCR beta chains were sequenced in this cohort, and the absence of alpha or paired-chain data limited detectable features. Several of the top co-occurrence clusters appeared to be linked to parvovirus B19, influenza, CMV and Epstein-Barr virus, according to a later analysis. Specific HLA alleles were associated with more than 15,000 TCR beta sequences at a false discovery rate of 0.05 in a later analysis. HLA typing was unavailable for some donors at each locus, so association tests used only the typed subset. In vitro tests confirmed that three of the cytomegalovirus-associated TCR beta chains recognize cytomegalovirus antigens. The study gave a list of 150 to 200 TCR beta chains associated with cytomegalovirus. For the cohort, immune exposure information was limited to CMV serostatus. Compared with the approximately 700-donor mean, donors in an Asian-associated ancestry cluster had fewer N-insertions in productive TCRs, according to a later genetic analysis. Most CMV-associated TCR beta chains appeared to be HLA-restricted in a later analysis, and the HLA associations seemed to be driven largely by CMV exposure. According to the authors, the approach could potentially be generalized to other disease states and immunological phenotypes. In a later analysis, HLA-associated TCR beta chains were found to be more clonally expanded and to have lower generation probabilities than equally common non-associated chains. Roughly uniform sequencing depth across donors was assumed in presence/absence analyses, although this assumption may not hold. In a later analysis, TCR association rates were found to vary across HLA loci, with the most associated TCRs seen for DRB1 alleles and the fewest for HLA-C alleles. Some IMGT-functional V segments, including TRBV6-2 and TRBV6-3, could not be told apart with the 87-base-pair reads, so those segments were excluded. Correlated functional status among segregating V segments might reflect linkage disequilibrium, but an unknown experimental factor could not be ruled out. The sequencing pipeline was judged likely to have produced a cluster of highly shared sequence variants as a technical artifact. In an earlier analysis of approximately 590 of the donors, most TCR beta V segments appeared in productive rearrangements about 90% or about 30% of the time, broadly matching IMGT annotations. The classifier was reported to diagnose cytomegalovirus status with high specificity and sensitivity in both the original and validation cohorts. A further reported finding was that TCR beta sequences accurately predicted the HLA-A and HLA-B alleles for most subjects in the first cohort. In a later genetic analysis, a missense DCLRE1C variant was associated with V-gene and J-gene trimming of TCR beta chains, and the association was replicated in an independent cohort. Assigning TCR associations to individual alleles was difficult when HLA alleles, especially DR and DQ, strongly co-occurred.

The cohort consisted of 650 to 700 healthy bone marrow donors. All cohort members were sampled while nominally healthy, although unrecorded immune exposures were likely present. The donor tested CMV seropositive, placing the donor among the 289 seropositive members of the cohort. Every donor gave a peripheral blood sample, and the peripheral blood mononuclear cells from that sample were used for TCR beta sequencing. The Qiagen DNeasy Blood Extraction Kit was used to extract genomic DNA from the blood cell samples. From the cysteine through the phenylalanine, the CDR3 covers 13 amino acids. Only CDR3 DNA remains: 39 bases, in frame from the first base. CDR1 is given as MDHEN and CDR2 as SYDVKM, both from the germline V gene.

The chain joins TRBV28 to TRBJ2-5; TRBD2 is perhaps the D gene, given 5 matching bases. The J call may be faulty, since TRBJ2-7 better matches the DNA end. This clonotype was sampled from a man younger than 45 in good health and CMV-seropositive. Input material: PBMCs. For the CDR3, the sequence is CASRNGIRYEQYF. DNA sequence: TGTGCCAGCAGGAACGGGATCCGTTACGAGCAGTACTTC.